The 6 T cell receptor beta chains reported below all come from one sample, sequenced in a study of post-analysis software for immune sequencing data (dated by TCRdb to the mid-2010s). The antigens of these receptors remain unknown. Library preparation used PCR. The sample was run on an Illumina HiSeq 2500. To reduce PCR and sequencing biases, unique molecular identifiers were incorporated into the TCR beta cDNA libraries. The public sequencing data were trimmed at Q25 with fastp and processed into clonotypes with MiXCR by TCRdb, which kept only in-frame beta chains. Records with the same CDR3 protein are collapsed into one entry carrying the most frequent genes and DNA. Across this sample there are about 810,000 distinct CDR3 sequences, with approximately 53% seen only once. The leading ten clones occupy approximately 4.4% of the sample. Overall study outcomes, separate from this receptor: Significantly higher frequencies in patients than in controls were found for about five TRBV segments, including TRBV5-6, TRBV5-1 and TRBV20-1.

Source material: blood. These receptor sequences come from a girl aged 5-17 years with multiple sclerosis.

The rearrangement joins TRBV29-1 to TRBJ2-1; D is ambiguous. Per germline, CDR1 SQVTM and CDR2 ANQGSEA. The V and J ends lost 2 bases and 9 bases respectively, with 11 bases between them. This CDR3 contains 12 residues. CDR3 DNA sequence: TGCAGCGTTGAAAACCCGATTGTTGAGCAGTTCTTC. It codes for CSVENPIVEQFF.

V usage is TRBV15 and J usage is TRBJ2-1; 9 nucleotides line up with TRBD2. Trimming cost V 6 bases and J 4 bases; bases outside gene matches: 4. The germline CDR1 and CDR2 sequences are LNHNV and YYDKDF (reference sequence). There are 14 residues in the CDR3. The CDR3, as DNA: TGTGCCACCAGTGGTAGCGGGGGTTACAATGAGCAGTTCTTC. Encoded protein: CATSGSGGYNEQFF.

The chain recombines TRBV14 with TRBJ2-5, with D possibly matching TRBD1 (5 bases). The V end was cut by 3 bases, the J end by 4 bases, with 18 bases between. This CDR3 contains 16 residues. CDR1 SGHDN and CDR2 FVKESK come from the germline V gene. Written as DNA, the CDR3 is TGTGCCAGCAGCCACCCGGGCAGGGTAGCTCGAGAGACCCAGTACTTC. Amino acids: CASSHPGRVARETQYF.

The chain links TRBV7-8 to TRBJ1-2, with unresolved D. The germline V gene has CDR1 SGHVS and CDR2 FQNEAQ. This CDR3 spans 14 amino acids. The V and J ends lost 3 bases and 4 bases respectively, with 12 bases between them. CDR3 amino acids: CASSFAPGVYGYTF. CDR3 in DNA: TGTGCCAGCAGCTTTGCCCCCGGGGTCTATGGCTACACCTTC. The full variable domain, in which reference TRBV7-8 and TRBJ1-2 provide the parts outside the CDR3, is GAGVSQSPRYKVAKRGQDVALRCDPISGHVSLFWYQQALGQGPEFLTYFQNEAQLDKSGLPSDRFFAERPEGSVSTLKIQRTQQEDSAVYLCASSFAPGVYGYTFGSGTRLTVV.

There are a few counts of this clonotype. The chain recombines TRBV27 with TRBJ2-4; 9 bases line up with TRBD2. The J call may not be correct, given that the DNA end is closer to TRBJ2-7. The CDR3 has 14 amino acids. The V gene's germline CDR1 is MNHEY and CDR2 SMNVEV (reference sequence). The DNA for the CDR3 is TGTGCCAGCAGTTCCCGGACTAGCGCCCTCGAGCAGTACTTC. The encoded protein is CASSSRTSALEQYF.

The table lists this clonotype with a count of one. CDR3 sequence reads: CASTSRQASYEQYF. For the CDR3, the DNA is TGTGCCAGCACCTCCAGACAGGCCTCCTACGAGCAGTACTTC. The chain combines TRBV2 with TRBJ2-7; perhaps TRBD1 as D (6 bases). The CDR3 is 14 amino acids. V gave up 7 bases and J gave up 0 bases, with 13 bases separating them. Germline V CDR1 and CDR2: SNHLY, FYNNEI.